This is a list of T cell receptor beta chains from one sample in a study of blood T cell repertoires in COVID-19. Profiled with immunoSEQ multiplex PCR; TCRdb holds only in-frame clones, not every one. The repertoire includes fewer than 350,000 clones, about 85% of them detected once, and about 2.7% sits in the top ten. The sample comprised PBMCs or T cells enriched from blood (not recorded which). The receptor source for this set is a woman aged 50 to 60 who had recovered from COVID-19. Both conserved end residues are part of each CDR3. D genes are given only for firm matches. The listing skips clone size in some rows; elsewhere it reads once, few, many or a size class.

size: once
V: TRBV7-3
D: NA
J: TRBJ1-5
CDR3: CASSFRANQPQHF
DNA: TGTGCCAGCAGCTTCAGGGCGAATCAGCCCCAGCATTTT

size: NA
V: TRBV2
D: TRBD2
J: TRBJ2-3
CDR3: CATSGGVAGASDTQYF
DNA: TGTGCCACTTCGGGGGGGGTAGCGGGAGCATCAGATACGCAGTATTTT

size: NA
V: TRBV4-1
D: TRBD2
J: TRBJ2-1
CDR3: CASSQPRLADNEQFF
DNA: TGCGCCAGCAGCCAACCCCGACTAGCGGACAATGAGCAGTTCTTC

size: NA
V: TRBV7-8
D: NA
J: TRBJ2-7
CDR3: CASSLVSQYEQYF
DNA: TGTGCCAGCAGCTTAGTTTCTCAGTACGAGCAGTACTTC

size: NA
V: TRBV6-5
D: TRBD1
J: TRBJ2-7
CDR3: CASRKGTGVSDEQYF
DNA: TGTGCCAGCAGGAAGGGGACAGGGGTTAGCGACGAGCAGTACTTC

size: NA
V: TRBV6-5
D: NA
J: TRBJ2-6
CDR3: CASRSAGANVLTF
DNA: TGTGCCAGCAGGTCGGCTGGGGCCAACGTCCTGACTTTC

size: NA
V: TRBV19
D: NA
J: TRBJ2-1
CDR3: CASSIDFSSYNEQFF
DNA: TGTGCCAGTAGTATAGACTTTAGCTCCTACAATGAGCAGTTCTTC

size: few
V: TRBV4-1
D: NA
J: TRBJ1-2
CDR3: CASSGDRYGYTF
DNA: TGCGCCAGCAGCGGAGACAGATATGGCTACACCTTC

size: NA
V: TRBV29-1
D: NA
J: TRBJ1-2
CDR3: CSAPVGGFEGYTF
DNA: TGCAGCGCCCCAGTTGGGGGGTTCGAGGGCTACACCTTC

size: NA
V: TRBV12-3/TRBV12-4
D: TRBD2
J: TRBJ2-5
CDR3: CASKWGGETQYF
DNA: TGTGCCAGTAAATGGGGGGGAGAGACCCAGTACTTC

size: NA
V: TRBV5-8
D: NA
J: TRBJ2-4
CDR3: CASSPPQGGRTKNIQYF
DNA: TGTGCCAGCAGCCCCCCACAGGGGGGGCGTACCAAAAACATTCAGTACTTC

size: NA
V: TRBV19
D: TRBD1
J: TRBJ1-1
CDR3: CASTPGTGSYTEAFF
DNA: TGTGCCAGTACCCCCGGGACAGGGTCCTACACTGAAGCTTTCTTT

size: NA
V: TRBV5-1
D: TRBD2
J: TRBJ2-1
CDR3: CASSRSGASYNEQFF
DNA: TGCGCCAGCAGCCGGAGCGGGGCCTCCTACAATGAGCAGTTCTTC

size: NA
V: TRBV29-1
D: TRBD1
J: TRBJ2-5
CDR3: CSVAETGSGETQYF
DNA: TGCAGCGTTGCCGAGACAGGGTCCGGGGAGACCCAGTACTTC

size: NA
V: TRBV6-2/TRBV6-3
D: NA
J: TRBJ2-1
CDR3: CASSSLASSRFNEQFF
DNA: TGTGCCAGCAGTTCCCTGGCTAGCAGTCGCTTCAATGAGCAGTTCTTC

size: NA
V: TRBV18
D: NA
J: TRBJ1-3
CDR3: CASSPTPTGHRGNTIYF
DNA: TGTGCCAGCTCACCAACACCTACAGGGCATAGAGGAAACACCATATATTTT

size: NA
V: TRBV24-1
D: TRBD1
J: TRBJ1-5
CDR3: CATSGGRGCNQPQHF
DNA: TGTGCCACCAGTGGGGGCAGGGGGTGCAATCAGCCCCAGCATTTT

size: once
V: TRBV7-2
D: TRBD2
J: TRBJ2-3
CDR3: CASSPRAGGSTDTQYF
DNA: TGTGCCAGCAGCCCCAGAGCGGGAGGATCGACAGATACGCAGTATTTT

size: NA
V: TRBV2
D: TRBD1
J: TRBJ1-3
CDR3: CASILDRGSGNTIYF
DNA: TGTGCCAGCATACTAGACAGGGGGTCTGGAAACACCATATATTTT

size: NA
V: TRBV5-1
D: NA
J: TRBJ2-6
CDR3: CASRPEAAGANVLTF
DNA: TGCGCCAGCAGACCGGAGGCTGCCGGGGCCAACGTCCTGACTTTC

size: NA
V: TRBV19
D: TRBD1
J: TRBJ1-2
CDR3: CASSTGQGLGGYTF
DNA: TGTGCCAGTAGTACGGGACAGGGGCTTGGTGGCTACACCTTC

size: NA
V: TRBV20-1
D: NA
J: TRBJ2-2
CDR3: CSAEDSGELFF
DNA: TGCAGTGCTGAGGATTCCGGGGAGCTGTTTTTT

size: NA
V: TRBV19
D: NA
J: TRBJ1-2
CDR3: CASKVPGVSGYTF
DNA: TGTGCCAGTAAGGTCCCGGGAGTCAGTGGCTACACCTTC

size: NA
V: TRBV10-1
D: NA
J: TRBJ2-1
CDR3: CASSSDRLGSRDEQFF
DNA: TGCGCCAGCAGCAGTGATCGACTAGGCTCCCGGGATGAGCAGTTCTTC

size: few
V: TRBV30
D: TRBD1
J: TRBJ2-3
CDR3: CAWSRTGDGYF
DNA: TGTGCCTGGAGTCGGACAGGGGACGGGTATTTT

size: NA
V: TRBV7-2
D: TRBD2
J: TRBJ2-3
CDR3: CASSWGQRERTDTQYF
DNA: TGTGCCAGCAGCTGGGGGCAGCGGGAGCGGACAGATACGCAGTATTTT

size: NA
V: TRBV15
D: NA
J: TRBJ2-7
CDR3: CATSSPPRDEQYF
DNA: TGTGCCACCAGCTCCCCCCCACGGGACGAGCAGTACTTC

size: few
V: TRBV25-1
D: TRBD1
J: TRBJ1-2
CDR3: CASNQGDHGYTF
DNA: TGTGCCAGCAATCAGGGGGATCATGGCTACACCTTC

size: NA
V: TRBV19
D: NA
J: TRBJ1-5
CDR3: CASQWGEHQPQHF
DNA: TGTGCCAGTCAGTGGGGGGAGCATCAGCCCCAGCATTTT